Sequencing of this T cell receptor beta chain was carried out in a study of cytomegalovirus exposure and HLA in healthy donors. Turning to the study itself: The same platform was used for the roughly 120 validation repertoires as for the approximately 730 first-cohort repertoires, as reported in a later analysis.

The repertoire was sequenced with immunoSEQ multiplex PCR; TCRdb's copy has only in-frame clones and lacks some. The data hold fewer than 250,000 clones, with approximately 87% observed a single time. Donors came from a validation cohort of over a hundred subjects, distinct from the first 666-subject cohort. V shed 4 bases, J shed 3 bases, and the junction held 12 bases outside the gene matches. The CDR3 is 16 amino acids. Per the germline V gene, CDR1 is SGDLS and CDR2 is YYNGEE. The specimen was PBMCs. This clonotype was obtained from a man in his late teens or twenties in good health and CMV-seronegative. V and J are TRBV9 and TRBJ1-1, with 7 bases matching TRBD1. Here the CDR3 reads CASSPRGGRGDTEAFF. CDR3 coding DNA: TGTGCCAGCAGCCCCAGAGGGGGCAGGGGGGACACTGAAGCTTTCTTT.